One sample yielded the 16 T cell receptor beta chains listed below, sequenced in a study of graft-versus-host responses after intestinal transplantation. Only in-frame clones appear in the TCRdb table, and some are missing; sequencing was by immunoSEQ multiplex PCR. This sample carries approximately 97,000 clones, less than 95% of them seen once, and the ten largest clones take approximately 0.064%. Their specific antigens are unknown. Sequenced material: unstimulated CD8+ T cells sorted from spleen or lymph node cells, taken before transplant. Source of these receptors: a human donor who was the organ donor for an intestinal transplant.

The chain couples TRBV4-1 to TRBJ2-1, with 10 bases lining up with TRBD2. Germline-derived CDR1 and CDR2 are MGHRA and YSYEKL. The CDR3 loop spans 15 amino acids. J lost 5 bases, V lost 1 base, and 2 bases had no gene match. The CDR3 loop is CASSQVLAGDNEQFF. The CDR3, as DNA: TGCGCCAGCAGCCAAGTCCTAGCGGGAGACAATGAGCAGTTCTTC.

J is TRBJ1-2 and V is TRBV30; D gene unclear. This CDR3 comprises 12 residues. The germline V and J ends were trimmed by 0 bases and 6 bases, with 8 bases remaining between them. The V gene's germline CDR1 is GTSNPN and CDR2 SVGIG (reference sequence). As DNA, the CDR3 is TGTGCCTGGAGTGTAGGCACAGATGGCTACACCTTC. Translation gives CAWSVGTDGYTF.

On this clone: The identical CDR3 is also encoded by other nucleotide sequences in the sample. The rearrangement joins TRBV27 to TRBJ2-7; 8 bases match TRBD1. J was trimmed by 0 bases and V by 6 bases; bases with no gene match: 4. The CDR3 loop spans 14 amino acids. The germline gives CDR1 MNHEY, CDR2 SMNVEV (reference sequence). Here the CDR3 reads CASSLGTGSYEQYF. CDR3 nucleotides: TGTGCCAGCAGCCTGGGGACAGGCTCCTACGAGCAGTACTTC.

This chain connects TRBV7-9 to TRBJ1-3; D may be TRBD1 (6 bases). Germline V gene data show CDR1 as SEHNR and CDR2 as FQNEAQ (reference sequence). V dropped 5 bases and J dropped 0 bases, with 17 bases sitting between them. The CDR3 loop spans 17 amino acids. The CDR3 DNA reads as TGTGCCAGCAGCCATACTAGGACAGCGCGCTCTGGAAACACCATATATTTT. Residues: CASSHTRTARSGNTIYF.

The V gene is TRBV25-1, the J gene TRBJ2-2, with D possibly being TRBD2 (7 bases). Germline V gives CDR1 MGHDK, CDR2 SYGVNS. Trimming cost V 8 bases and J 4 bases, with 17 bases left between them. This CDR3 is 15 amino acids long. CDR3: CASGPGGRGTGELFF. In nucleotides, the CDR3 is TGTGCCAGCGGCCCGGGGGGCCGGGGCACCGGGGAGCTGTTTTTT. The variable domain in full, completed from reference TRBV25-1 and TRBJ2-2, reads EADIYQTPRYLVIGTGKKITLECSQTMGHDKMYWYQQDPGMELHLIHYSYGVNSTEKGDLSSESTVSRIRTEHFPLTLESARPSHTSQYLCASGPGGRGTGELFFGEGSRLTVL.

The rearrangement uses TRBV15 and TRBJ2-3; a weak D match, TRBD2 (6 bases). This CDR3 has 14 amino acids. With 5 bases removed from V and 4 bases from J, the gap between germline ends came to 13 bases. In germline, CDR1 is LNHNV, CDR2 YYDKDF (reference sequence). CDR3 amino acids: CATSPGTYADTQYF. The CDR3 DNA reads as TGTGCCACCAGCCCCGGGACTTACGCAGATACGCAGTATTTT.

The chain uses TRBV5-1 and TRBJ2-7; 10 nucleotides match TRBD1. The CDR3 is 14 amino acids. Germline V lookup: CDR1 SGHRS, CDR2 YFSETQ. V gave up 4 bases and J gave up 2 bases; unmatched junction bases: 3. The CDR3 sequence: CASSLGTGAYEQYF. The CDR3 bases are TGCGCCAGCAGCCTGGGGACAGGGGCCTACGAGCAGTACTTC.

The chain joins TRBV5-1 to TRBJ1-6; D might be TRBD1 (5 bases). Trimming left V 0 bases short and J 9 bases short, with 7 bases between. The CDR3 runs 13 residues. Germline values: CDR1 SGHRS, CDR2 YFSETQ. The CDR3 sequence is CASSLEGFSPLHF. The CDR3 region has the DNA TGCGCCAGCAGCTTGGAGGGGTTTTCACCCCTCCACTTT.

This chain links TRBV10-3 with TRBJ2-7, with D possibly being TRBD1 (6 bases). The CDR3 has 13 amino acids. The V gene's germline CDR1 is ENHRY and CDR2 SYGVKD. V dropped 5 bases and J dropped 4 bases, with 12 bases sitting between them. The CDR3 coding sequence is TGTGCCATCAGTCGGGACACTTCGTACGAGCAGTACTTC. This translates into CAISRDTSYEQYF.

The genes are TRBV4-1 and TRBJ2-3; 11 bases match TRBD2. J gave up 2 bases and V 9 bases, and 7 bases lay outside the gene matches. CDR1 and CDR2 from the germline V gene are MGHRA and YSYEKL. The CDR3 extends over 15 amino acids. CDR3 residues: CASSIAGGDTDTQYF. In nucleotides, the CDR3 is TGCGCCAGTAGTATAGCGGGGGGGGACACAGATACGCAGTATTTT.

The chain links TRBV11-3 to TRBJ2-7; D possibly corresponds to TRBD1 (6 bases). V lost 0 bases and J 6 bases, leaving 21 bases between the germline ends. Germline V gene lookup returns CDR1 SGHNT and CDR2 YENEEA. The CDR3 contains 17 residues. For the CDR3, the DNA is TGTGCCAGCAGCTTAGATGCTACAGGGCTTTTCGAGTCCGAGCAGTACTTC. Translation: CASSLDATGLFESEQYF.

This clone was found once. The chain links TRBV12-5 to TRBJ1-5, with D uncertain. Trimming removed 6 bases at V and 6 bases at J, with 15 bases between. The CDR3 runs 14 residues. Germline CDR1 LGHNT, CDR2 FRNRAP. The CDR3 DNA reads as TGTGCTAGTGGAGCACCGAGCGATGTTCAGCCCCAGCATTTT. Its protein product is CASGAPSDVQPQHF.

The chain recombines TRBV5-6 with TRBJ1-1; 11 bases map to TRBD1. The CDR3 contains 15 residues. Germline V CDR1 and CDR2: SGHDT, YYEEEE. V gave up 4 bases and J gave up 5 bases; unmatched junction bases: 7. DNA of the CDR3: TGTGCCAGCAGCCCCGGACAGGGGGCGCCGACTGAAGCTTTCTTT. It yields the protein CASSPGQGAPTEAFF. The variable domain in full, with the rest retrieved from reference TRBV5-6 and TRBJ1-1, is DAGVTQSPTHLIKTRGQQVTLRCSPKSGHDTVSWYQQALGQGPQFIFQYYEEEERQRGNFPDRFSGHQFPNYSSELNVNALLLGDSALYLCASSPGQGAPTEAFFGQGTRLTVV.

This clone was observed a single time. The chain carries TRBV13 and TRBJ2-2; D perhaps matches TRBD1 (6 bases). V was clipped by 5 bases and J by 4 bases, with 8 bases between them. Per germline, CDR1 PRHDT and CDR2 FYEKMQ (reference sequence). The CDR3 loop spans 13 amino acids. CDR3 sequence (DNA): TGTGCCAGCAGCCGAGGGGGCACCGGGGAGCTGTTTTTT. Translated: CASSRGGTGELFF.

V gene TRBV6-1 combines with J gene TRBJ2-7, with 7 bases that match TRBD2. CDR3 length: 15 residues. In germline, CDR1 is MNHNS, CDR2 SASEGT. Trimming took 1 base from V and 2 from J; bases not matched to a gene: 5. As DNA, the CDR3 is TGTGCCAGCAGTGAAGGGGGAGGGCTCCCCTACGAGCAGTACTTC. It codes for CASSEGGGLPYEQYF.

Turning to this clone: One junction end disagrees with the germline gene, perhaps due to a read error. The V gene is TRBV13, the J gene TRBJ1-2; the D gene is possibly TRBD1 (6 bases). CDR3 size: 13 residues. Germline assignment: CDR1 PRHDT and CDR2 FYEKMQ (reference sequence). CDR3 DNA sequence: TGTGCCAGCAGCCTAGGACAGAACTATGGCTACACCTTC. This codes for CASSLGQNYGYTF.